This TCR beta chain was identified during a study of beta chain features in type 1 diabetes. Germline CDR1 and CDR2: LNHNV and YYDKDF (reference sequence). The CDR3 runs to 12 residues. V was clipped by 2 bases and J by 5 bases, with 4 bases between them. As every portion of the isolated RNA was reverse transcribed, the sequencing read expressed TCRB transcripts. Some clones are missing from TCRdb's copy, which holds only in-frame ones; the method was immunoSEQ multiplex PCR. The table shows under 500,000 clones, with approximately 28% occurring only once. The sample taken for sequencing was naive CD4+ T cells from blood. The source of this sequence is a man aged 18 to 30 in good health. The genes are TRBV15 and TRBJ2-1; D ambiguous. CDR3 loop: CATSRLNNEQFF. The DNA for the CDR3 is TGTGCCACCAGCAGACTTAACAATGAGCAGTTCTTC.